The rows below give T cell receptor beta chains drawn from one sample of a study of OX40 agonist ivuxolimab in advanced cancers. Sequencing was performed with immunoSEQ multiplex PCR; in TCRdb, only in-frame clones are kept and a portion is missing. The table records 40,000 to 45,000 clones, approximately 80% of them present only once. The source material was CD4+ or CD8+ T cells sorted from blood, sampled in a trial of the OX40 agonist ivuxolimab. The source is an adult with an advanced solid tumor such as melanoma, head and neck, liver or kidney cancer. The CDR3 runs from the conserved cysteine through the conserved F or W. A D gene is named only where the DNA matches it firmly. Some rows mark clone size as missing; the rest say once, few, many or name a class of expanded clone.

TRBJ1-3	once	.	TRBV11-2	TGTGCCAGCAGCCTGATGACAGCCCGCTCTGGAAACACCATATATTTT	CASSLMTARSGNTIYF
TRBJ2-3	.	.	TRBV28	TGTGCCAGCGGCACACCGCCGGATACGCAGTATTTT	CASGTPPDTQYF
TRBJ2-7	.	.	TRBV7-8	TGTGCCAGCAGCTTAGTAGACGGGACGGAGGGTTACGAGCAGTACTTC	CASSLVDGTEGYEQYF
TRBJ2-2	.	.	TRBV7-6	TGTGCCAGCAGCTTAGTGGCCATGAACACCGGGGAGCTGTTTTTT	CASSLVAMNTGELFF
TRBJ2-5	.	.	TRBV7-2	TGTGCCAGCAGCTTAGGGGGTGCACAAGAGACCCAGTACTTC	CASSLGGAQETQYF
TRBJ1-1	.	TRBD1	TRBV10-3	TGTGCCACGTCGGGACAGCGGAATGAAGCTTTCTTT	CATSGQRNEAFF
TRBJ2-5	.	.	TRBV5-1	TGCGCCAGCAGCTTGTTTTCCGCCGAGACCCAGTACTTC	CASSLFSAETQYF
TRBJ1-4	.	TRBD1	TRBV6-5	TGTGCCAGCAGGAAAGACAGGGGTAATGAAAAACTGTTTTTT	CASRKDRGNEKLFF
TRBJ1-1	few	.	TRBV7-9	TGTGCCAGCAGCCTCGAAAGACGACAAGCTTTCTTT	CASSLERRQAFF
TRBJ1-2	.	.	TRBV7-9	TGTGCCAGCAGTCCGAGGACTTTTAACTATGGCTACACCTTC	CASSPRTFNYGYTF
TRBJ2-1	.	.	TRBV4-1	TGCGCCAGCAGCCAAGCCTTTAGGAGCTCCTACAATGAGCAGTTCTTC	CASSQAFRSSYNEQFF
TRBJ1-5	.	.	TRBV28	TGTGCCAGCACGGGGGGGCTGCAGCCCCAGCATTTT	CASTGGLQPQHF
TRBJ2-1	.	.	TRBV18	TGTGCCAGCTCACCGGGAGGAAACAATGAGCAGTTCTTC	CASSPGGNNEQFF
TRBJ1-6	.	.	TRBV6-5	TGTGCCAGTAGGGGGGACATTCTCACACCCCTCCACTTT	CASRGDILTPLHF
TRBJ1-4	.	.	TRBV7-9	TGTGCCAGCAGCTTAGCTACGTCAGGGGAAAAACTGTTTTTT	CASSLATSGEKLFF
TRBJ1-1	.	.	TRBV6-1	TGTGCCAGCGGACACAAGAACACTGAAGCTTTCTTT	CASGHKNTEAFF
TRBJ1-3	.	TRBD1	TRBV27	TGTGCCAGCAGGGCGACAGGGCAGTCTGGAAACACCATATATTTT	CASRATGQSGNTIYF
TRBJ2-2	few	TRBD2	TRBV5-4	TGTGCCAGCAGCCCAAGACTAGCGGGAGCCGGGGAGCTGTTTTTT	CASSPRLAGAGELFF
TRBJ2-7	.	.	TRBV7-2	TGTGCCAACAGCTTAGACCCAAGCGCGGGCGAGCAGTACTTC	CANSLDPSAGEQYF
TRBJ2-7	once	.	TRBV30	TGTGCCTGGAGTGTACGGGCCTCCAACGAGCAGTACTTC	CAWSVRASNEQYF
TRBJ1-3	.	.	TRBV5-6	TGTGCCAGCAGCGTGGGAAACACCATATATTTT	CASSVGNTIYF
TRBJ2-7	few	TRBD2	TRBV7-2	TGTGCCAGCAGCACCCGACTAGCGGGAGCAGAAGAGCAGTACTTC	CASSTRLAGAEEQYF
TRBJ2-5	.	TRBD1	TRBV6-5	TGTGCCAGCAGTTATTCCCCGGACAGGCCTCGAGAGACCCAGTACTTC	CASSYSPDRPRETQYF
TRBJ2-2	.	.	TRBV9	TGTGCCAGCAGCGTAGCACCCGGAGGGCTGGCCACCGGGGAGCTGTTTTTT	CASSVAPGGLATGELFF
TRBJ1-1	.	TRBD1	TRBV10-3	TGTGCCATCAGTGAGCGACAGGGAGTAGCTGAAGCTTTCTTT	CAISERQGVAEAFF
TRBJ2-7	.	.	TRBV5-1	TGCGCCTCACGGACTCAGAGCTCCTACGAGCAGTACTTC	CASRTQSSYEQYF
TRBJ2-2	.	TRBD1	TRBV5-4	TGTGCCAGCAGTAAACCGGGACAGGGTCACACCGGGGAGCTGTTTTTT	CASSKPGQGHTGELFF
TRBJ2-1	few	TRBD2	TRBV18	TGTGCCAGCTCCCCCCCCGGGAGGATCGACAATGAGCAGTTCTTC	CASSPPGRIDNEQFF
TRBJ1-6	.	TRBD1	TRBV7-9	TGTGCCAGCAGCCAGTCAGGGGGATGGGATAATTCACCCCTCCACTTT	CASSQSGGWDNSPLHF
TRBJ1-6	.	.	TRBV14	TGTGCCAGCAGCCCCGGGGGGATTAATTCACCCCTCCACTTT	CASSPGGINSPLHF
TRBJ1-5	.	.	TRBV6-4	TGTGCCAGCAGTGACGAACTGGGCCAGCCCCAGCATTTT	CASSDELGQPQHF
TRBJ1-5	.	.	TRBV28	TGTGCCAGCAGTTTCAGGGACGGTCAGCCCCAGCATTTT	CASSFRDGQPQHF
TRBJ1-2	.	.	TRBV7-2	TGTGCCAGCAGCTTAGCGCGAAGATCCACTTATGGCTACACCTTC	CASSLARRSTYGYTF
TRBJ2-1	.	TRBD2	TRBV28	TGTGCCAGCAGTACGGGACTAGCGACTAATGAGCAGTTCTTC	CASSTGLATNEQFF
TRBJ1-5	.	.	TRBV2	TGTGCCAGCACGCGGGACTACAATCAGCCCCAGCATTTT	CASTRDYNQPQHF
TRBJ2-7	.	.	TRBV4-1	TGCGCCAGCAGCCAAGATGATGCATCCTACGAGCAGTACTTC	CASSQDDASYEQYF
TRBJ2-6	few	.	TRBV27	TGTGCCAGCAGTTACCAGGGCTCTGGGGCCAACGTCCTGACTTTC	CASSYQGSGANVLTF
TRBJ1-2	.	.	TRBV2	TGTGCCAGCAGTGCCCCTAACTATGGCTACACCTTC	CASSAPNYGYTF
TRBJ2-5	.	TRBD1	TRBV25-1	TGTGCCAGCACCCGCGGACAGGGGGATGAGACCCAGTACTTC	CASTRGQGDETQYF
TRBJ2-7	.	.	TRBV27	TGTGCCAGCAGCCGAACCTGGACAGACTCCTACGAGCAGTACTTC	CASSRTWTDSYEQYF